This entry concerns a single TCR beta chain. Repertoires were generated with immunoSEQ multiplex PCR, while TCRdb's copy carries only in-frame clones and drops some. The table has almost 95,000 clones, around 88% seen once. During active infection, Seattle patients enrolled and were then monitored through disease. This record comes from a study of blood T cell repertoires in COVID-19. The wider study: PBMCs, B-cell-depleted T cells, or T cells provided the cDNA or gDNA that made up the material.

The germline gives CDR1 DFQATT, CDR2 SNEGSKA (reference sequence). Trimming removed 3 bases from V and 2 bases from J, with 9 bases in between. The CDR3 totals 13 residues. The receptor comes from a woman aged 55-69 years with COVID-19, enrolled during active disease. J is TRBJ2-3 and V is TRBV20-1, with D possibly matching TRBD1 (5 bases). Sequencing input: peripheral blood. The CDR3 loop reads CSASVDTTDTQYF. The CDR3 DNA follows: TGCAGTGCTAGTGTGGACACCACAGATACGCAGTATTTT.